This paragraph covers one T cell receptor (beta chain) sequence. The CDR3 is made up of 13 amino acids. V lost 3 bases, J lost 8 bases, and 13 bases lay in between. Germline values: CDR1 SGHTA, CDR2 FQGTGA. The entry originates in a study of T cell responses to AZD1222 COVID-19 vaccine. TCRdb keeps only in-frame clones here, not all; method: immunoSEQ multiplex PCR. The sample gives fewer than 75,000 clones, over 80% of which show up once; 6.3% is in the top ten. The chain couples TRBV7-3 to TRBJ1-1; no reliable D call. The clonotype comes from an adult who received the MenACWY meningococcal vaccine as a control. The material sequenced was peripheral blood, taken 28 days after the second dose of the MenACWY control vaccine. For the CDR3, the DNA is TGTGCCAGCAGCTTGTATGGCCGGTCGGAAGCTTTCTTT. This gives the protein CASSLYGRSEAFF.